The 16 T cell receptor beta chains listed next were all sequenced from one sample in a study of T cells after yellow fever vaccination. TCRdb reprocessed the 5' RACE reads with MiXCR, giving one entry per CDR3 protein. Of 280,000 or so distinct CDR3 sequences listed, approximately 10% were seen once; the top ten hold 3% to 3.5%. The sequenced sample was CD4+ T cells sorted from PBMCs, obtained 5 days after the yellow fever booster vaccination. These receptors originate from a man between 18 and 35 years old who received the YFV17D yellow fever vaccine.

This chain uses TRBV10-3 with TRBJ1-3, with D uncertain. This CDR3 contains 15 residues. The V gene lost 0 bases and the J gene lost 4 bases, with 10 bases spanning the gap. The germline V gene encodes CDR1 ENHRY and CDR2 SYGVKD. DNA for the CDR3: TGTGCCATCAGTGAGTCGACGCTCGTAGGAAACACCATATATTTT. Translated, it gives CAISESTLVGNTIYF.

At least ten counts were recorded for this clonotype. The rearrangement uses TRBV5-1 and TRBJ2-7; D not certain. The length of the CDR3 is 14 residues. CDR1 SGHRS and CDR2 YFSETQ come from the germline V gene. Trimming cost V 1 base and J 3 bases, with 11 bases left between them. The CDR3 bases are TGCGCCAGCAGCTTGTTAGGGTCTGACTACGAGCAGTACGTC. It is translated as CASSLLGSDYEQYV.

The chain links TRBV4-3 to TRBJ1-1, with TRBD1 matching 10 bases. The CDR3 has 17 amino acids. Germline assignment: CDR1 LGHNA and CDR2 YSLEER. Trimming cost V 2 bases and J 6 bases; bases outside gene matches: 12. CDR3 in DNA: TGCGCCAGCAGCCAACATAGGACGGGACAGGGGACCCCTGAAGCTTTCTTT. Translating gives CASSQHRTGQGTPEAFF.

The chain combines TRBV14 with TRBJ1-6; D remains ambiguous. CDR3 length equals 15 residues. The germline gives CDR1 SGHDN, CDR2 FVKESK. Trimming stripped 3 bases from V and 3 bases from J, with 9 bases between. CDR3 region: CASSQSSHYNSPLHF. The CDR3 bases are TGTGCCAGCAGCCAGAGTAGCCACTATAATTCACCCCTCCACTTT.

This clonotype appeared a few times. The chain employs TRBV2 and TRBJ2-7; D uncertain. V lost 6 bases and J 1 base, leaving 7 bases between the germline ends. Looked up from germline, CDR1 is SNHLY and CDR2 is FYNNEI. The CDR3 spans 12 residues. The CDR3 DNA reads TGTGCCAGCAGCACAGAATCCTACGAGCAGTACGTC. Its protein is CASSTESYEQYV.

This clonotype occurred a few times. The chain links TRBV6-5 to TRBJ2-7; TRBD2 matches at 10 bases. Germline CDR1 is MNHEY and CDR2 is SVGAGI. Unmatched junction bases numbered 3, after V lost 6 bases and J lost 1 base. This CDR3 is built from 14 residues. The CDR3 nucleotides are TGTGCCAGCAGGGCACTAGCGGGGTCCTACGAGCAGTACTTC. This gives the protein CASRALAGSYEQYF.

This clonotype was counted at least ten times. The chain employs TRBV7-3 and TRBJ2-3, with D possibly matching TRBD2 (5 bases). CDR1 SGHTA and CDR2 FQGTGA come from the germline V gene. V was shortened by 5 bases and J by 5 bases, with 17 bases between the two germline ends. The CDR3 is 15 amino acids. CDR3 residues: CASSPNRGREDTQYF. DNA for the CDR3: TGTGCCAGCAGCCCCAATCGGGGAAGGGAAGATACGCAGTATTTT. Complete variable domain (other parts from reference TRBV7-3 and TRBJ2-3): GAGVSQTPSNKVTEKGKYVELRCDPISGHTALYWYRQSLGQGPEFLIYFQGTGAADDSGLPNDRFFAVRPEGSVSTLKIQRTERGDSAVYLCASSPNRGREDTQYFGPGTRLTVL.

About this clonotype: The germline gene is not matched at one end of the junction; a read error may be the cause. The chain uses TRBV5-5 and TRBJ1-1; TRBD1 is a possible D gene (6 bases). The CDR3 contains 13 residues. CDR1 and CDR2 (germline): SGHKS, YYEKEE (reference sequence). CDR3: CASSLAKFGGFIF. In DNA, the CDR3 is TGTGCCAGCAGCTTGGCCAAATTCGGGGGCTTCATTTTT.

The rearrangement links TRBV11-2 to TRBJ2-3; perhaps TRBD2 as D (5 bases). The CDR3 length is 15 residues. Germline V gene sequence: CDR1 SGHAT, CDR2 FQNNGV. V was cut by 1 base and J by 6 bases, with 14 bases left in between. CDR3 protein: CASSLGLLESDTQYF. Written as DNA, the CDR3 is TGTGCCAGCAGCTTAGGCCTACTAGAGTCGGATACGCAGTATTTT.

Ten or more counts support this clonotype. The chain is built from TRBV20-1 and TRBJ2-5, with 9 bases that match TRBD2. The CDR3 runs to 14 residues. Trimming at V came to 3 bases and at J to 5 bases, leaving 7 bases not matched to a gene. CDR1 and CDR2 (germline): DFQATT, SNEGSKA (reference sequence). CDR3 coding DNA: TGCAGTGCTAGGCGGGGGGGCGTTGAGGAGACCCAGTACTTC. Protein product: CSARRGGVEETQYF.

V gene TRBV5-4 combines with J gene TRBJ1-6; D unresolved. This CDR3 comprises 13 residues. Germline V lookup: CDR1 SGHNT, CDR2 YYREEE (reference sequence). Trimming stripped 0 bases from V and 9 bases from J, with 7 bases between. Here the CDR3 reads CASSLDRASPLHF. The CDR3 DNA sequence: TGTGCCAGCAGCTTGGACCGGGCTTCACCCCTCCACTTT.

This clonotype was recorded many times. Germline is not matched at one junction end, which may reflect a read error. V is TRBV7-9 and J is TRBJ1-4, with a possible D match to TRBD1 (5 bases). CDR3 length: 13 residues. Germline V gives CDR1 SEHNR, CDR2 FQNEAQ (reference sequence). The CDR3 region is CASSLAAGGKLFF. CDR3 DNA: TGTGCCAGCAGCCTAGCCGCCGGGGGAAAACTGTTTTTT. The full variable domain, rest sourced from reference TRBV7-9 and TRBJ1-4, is DTGVSQNPRHKITKRGQNVTFRCDPISEHNRLYWYRQTLGQGPEFLTYFQNEAQLEKSRLLSDRFSAERPKGSFSTLEIQRTEQGDSAMYLCASSLAAGGKLFFGSGTQLSVL.

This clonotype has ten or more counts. The CDR3 DNA is TGTGCCAGCAGTTCGACAGGGGGGAATCAGCCCCAGCATTTT. Protein: CASSSTGGNQPQHF. The chain combines TRBV27 with TRBJ1-5; 9 bases fit TRBD1. Germline CDR1 and CDR2: MNHEY and SMNVEV (reference sequence). With V trimmed by 4 bases and J by 4 bases, 2 bases remained unmatched. The CDR3 covers 14 residues.

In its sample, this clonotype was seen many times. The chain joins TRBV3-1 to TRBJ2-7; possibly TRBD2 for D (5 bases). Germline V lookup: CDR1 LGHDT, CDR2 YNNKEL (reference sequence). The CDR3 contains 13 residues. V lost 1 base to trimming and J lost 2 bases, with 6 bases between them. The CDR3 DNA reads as TGTGCCAGCAGCCAAGCGGGGACCTACGAGCAGTACTTC. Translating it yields CASSQAGTYEQYF.

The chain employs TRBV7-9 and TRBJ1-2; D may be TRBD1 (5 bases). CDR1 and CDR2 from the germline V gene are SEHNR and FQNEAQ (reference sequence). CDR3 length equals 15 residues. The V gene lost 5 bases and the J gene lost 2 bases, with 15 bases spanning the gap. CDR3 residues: CASSPPSQGNYGYTF. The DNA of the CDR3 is TGTGCCAGCAGCCCTCCTAGTCAGGGAAACTATGGCTACACCTTC. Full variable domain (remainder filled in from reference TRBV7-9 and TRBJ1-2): DTGVSQNPRHKITKRGQNVTFRCDPISEHNRLYWYRQTLGQGPEFLTYFQNEAQLEKSRLLSDRFSAERPKGSFSTLEIQRTEQGDSAMYLCASSPPSQGNYGYTFGSGTRLTVV.

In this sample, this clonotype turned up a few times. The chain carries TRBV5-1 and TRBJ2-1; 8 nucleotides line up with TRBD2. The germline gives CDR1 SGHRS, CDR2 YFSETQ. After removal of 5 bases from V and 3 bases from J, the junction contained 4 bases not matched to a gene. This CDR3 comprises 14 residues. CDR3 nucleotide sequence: TGCGCCAGCAGTCCCGGGGGGGTCTACAATGAGCAGTTCTTC. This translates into CASSPGGVYNEQFF. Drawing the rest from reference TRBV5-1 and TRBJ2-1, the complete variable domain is KAGVTQTPRYLIKTRGQQVTLSCSPISGHRSVSWYQQTPGQGLQFLFEYFSETQRNKGNFPGRFSGRQFSNSRSEMNVSTLELGDSALYLCASSPGGVYNEQFFGPGTRLTVL.